The clone carrying this T cell receptor beta chain is medium-sized by share. Produced via immunoSEQ multiplex PCR; TCRdb's table is partial and in-frame only. The table records about 42,000 clones, less than 90% of them present only once. This sample was taken from a study of T cell changes during pregnancy in multiple sclerosis. Per germline, CDR1 SGDLS and CDR2 YYNGEE. Trimming pared 3 bases from V and 5 bases from J, leaving 11 bases between. This CDR3 spans 14 amino acids. The TCR comes from a female donor with multiple sclerosis, enrolled in a pregnancy study. This sequence joins TRBV9 and TRBJ1-4, with D possibly being TRBD1 (5 bases). The sample in question was CD4+ T cells from peripheral blood mononuclear cells, obtained in the second trimester of pregnancy. This CDR3 reads CASSEQVGNEKLFF. CDR3 sequence (DNA): TGTGCCAGCAGCGAACAGGTGGGGAATGAAAAACTGTTTTTT.